This TCR beta chain was observed in a study of molecular identifiers for immune sequencing clone quantification. To note about this clonotype: This may be a read error: a much more frequent sequence differs by one nucleotide.

Input for naive CD8 libraries was 20,000 to 1,000,000 sorted cells; the RNA fraction used was 10%, 30% or 50%. CDR3 length: 12 residues. In germline, CDR1 is KGHDR, CDR2 SFDVKD. MiXCR, applied by TCRdb to the PCR reads, yields one record per CDR3 protein. The sample includes a few hundred thousand distinct CDR3 sequences, about 23% of them seen just once. The clonotype originates from a human donor in good health. Some libraries in this study had Jurkat cell RNA spiked in. Sequencing used naive CD8+ T cells from blood, with Jurkat cell RNA spiked in. Noted subset: FACS-sorted CD8+CD4-CCR7+CD45RA+ naive T cells. J is TRBJ2-7 and V is TRBV24-1; the D gene is possibly TRBD2 (5 bases). DNA of the CDR3: TGTGCCACCAGTGGACTTCTCGGAGGAAGGTGCTTC. It codes for CATSGLLGGRCF.